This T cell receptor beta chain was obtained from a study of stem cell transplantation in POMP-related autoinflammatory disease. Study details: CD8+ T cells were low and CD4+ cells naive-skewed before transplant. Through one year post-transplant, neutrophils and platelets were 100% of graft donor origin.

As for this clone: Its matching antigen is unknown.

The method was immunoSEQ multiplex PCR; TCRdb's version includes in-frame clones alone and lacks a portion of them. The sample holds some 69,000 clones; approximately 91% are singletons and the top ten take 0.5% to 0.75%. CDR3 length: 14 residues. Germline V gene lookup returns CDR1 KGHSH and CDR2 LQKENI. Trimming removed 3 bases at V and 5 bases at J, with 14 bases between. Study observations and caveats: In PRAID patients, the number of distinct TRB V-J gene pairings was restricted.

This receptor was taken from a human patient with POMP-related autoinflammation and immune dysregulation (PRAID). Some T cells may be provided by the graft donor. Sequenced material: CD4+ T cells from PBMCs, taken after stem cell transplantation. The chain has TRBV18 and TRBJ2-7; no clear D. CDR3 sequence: CASSPRPTHHEQYF. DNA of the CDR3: TGTGCCAGCTCACCCCGCCCTACACACCACGAGCAGTACTTC.